This T cell receptor beta chain was recorded in a study of CD8+CD57+ T cells in acquired aplastic anemia. For the study at large: Around 3.5 ug was the average amount of DNA from sorted CD4+ and CD8+ cells.

General study findings and limits: Controls did not differ significantly from patients in CD8+ Simpson's diversity. Patients shared about 30 CD8+ CDR3 sequences with controls.

This clonotype was recorded only once. As yet, its antigen is unknown. Genomic DNA, the template, was used for profiling of the TCR beta VDJ and CDR3. TCRdb re-called the reads through MiXCR, storing one row per CDR3 protein. The sample carries about 190,000 distinct CDR3 sequences, around 59% recorded once. The CDR3 is 14 amino acids. V trimming: 2 bases; J trimming: 11 bases; junction bases outside the gene matches: 6. The germline V gene has CDR1 KGHDR and CDR2 SFDVKD. The sequence derives from a human donor in good health, serving as a control. V and J are TRBV24-1 and TRBJ1-5; 9 bases line up with TRBD1. Sequenced: sorted CD4+, CD8+, or CD8+CD57+ T cells (not recorded which) from PBMCs. The CDR3 is CATSDSGQGPTQHF. The CDR3 DNA is TGTGCCACCAGTGATTCGGGACAGGGCCCGACCCAGCATTTT.